This TCR beta chain was profiled in a study of cytomegalovirus exposure and HLA in healthy donors. Primers: 60 Vbeta forward and 13 Jbeta reverse. The protocol was immunoSEQ multiplex PCR, while the TCRdb copy is restricted to in-frame clones and leaves out a portion. The sample gives fewer than 300,000 clones, 80% of which show up once; roughly 0.31% is in the top ten. Study-wide points: Data from an earlier analysis indicated that most TCR beta V segments were productive either about 87% or about 30% of the time.

Notes on this clone: Its antigen is currently unknown.

CDR1 is SEHNR and CDR2 is FQNEAQ in the germline V gene (reference sequence). The CDR3 is 12 residues long. The sequence derives from a girl aged 2 to 10 in good health and CMV-seronegative. Sequencing input: PBMCs. This chain links TRBV7-9 with TRBJ2-5; D gene unclear. The end of the DNA aligns better with TRBJ2-7, so the J call may be wrong. The CDR3 region has the DNA TGTGCCAGCAGCGTACAGTCCTACGAGCAGTACTTC. Its translation: CASSVQSYEQYF.